The rows below give T cell receptor beta chains drawn from one sample of a study of cytomegalovirus exposure and HLA in healthy donors. This table comes from immunoSEQ multiplex PCR, and its TCRdb copy is limited to in-frame clones, with some not included. The sample consists of fewer than 85,000 clones, over 85% of them appearing once. The sample consisted of PBMCs. All receptors derive from a young woman in good health and CMV-seropositive. Both conserved end residues are part of each CDR3. A D gene is named only where the DNA matches it firmly. Size is omitted from some rows. Given values are once, few, many or a class for expanded clones.

once TRBJ2-1 NA TRBV6-5 TGTGCCAGCAGCCAGGATTACAATGAGCAGTTCTTC CASSQDYNEQFF
NA TRBJ1-3 NA TRBV10-1 TGCGCCAGCAGTGAGGGGCCCCGCTCTGGAAACACCATATATTTT CASSEGPRSGNTIYF
NA TRBJ2-2 NA TRBV4-2 TGTGCCAGCAGCCAAAAACAGGACACCGGGGAGCTGTTTTTT CASSQKQDTGELFF
NA TRBJ2-1 NA TRBV11-2 TGTGCCAGCAGACAGGCAGGGCCCTACAATGAGCAGTTCTTC CASRQAGPYNEQFF
NA TRBJ2-7 TRBD2 TRBV6-5 TGTGCCAGCAGTTACTCTCCGGGGGGGCCCTACGAGCAGTACTTC CASSYSPGGPYEQYF
NA TRBJ2-5 NA TRBV9 TGTGCCAGCAGCGGAGGGTGGGCTCGGGAGACCCAGTACTTC CASSGGWARETQYF
NA TRBJ2-7 NA TRBV10-3 TGTGCCATCAGTGAGTGGACAGACGAGCAGTACTTC CAISEWTDEQYF
NA TRBJ2-3 TRBD2 TRBV29-1 TGCAGCGTTGACCTAGCGGGAGCGACAGATACGCAGTATTTT CSVDLAGATDTQYF
NA TRBJ2-7 NA TRBV6-5 TGTGCCAGCAGTTACTCGCGATACGAGCAGTACTTC CASSYSRYEQYF
few TRBJ2-3 NA TRBV4-2 TGTGCCAGCAGCCAAGAGGCAGGGATAGGCACAGATACGCAGTATTTT CASSQEAGIGTDTQYF
NA TRBJ2-7 TRBD2 TRBV27 TGTGCCAGCAGCTCTGGACTAGCGGGAATCTACGAGCAGTACTTC CASSSGLAGIYEQYF
NA TRBJ1-1 NA TRBV28 TGTGCCAGCAGTTGGGGGGGGATAGGCACTGAAGCTTTCTTT CASSWGGIGTEAFF
once TRBJ2-6 NA TRBV5-6 TGTGCCAGCAGCTTAAACAGGGCCAACGTCCTGACTTTC CASSLNRANVLTF
NA TRBJ2-1 TRBD2 TRBV11-2 TGTGCCAGCAGCTTAGAAGGGGCTAGCGGGAGTTCGAACAATGAGCAGTTCTTC CASSLEGASGSSNNEQFF
NA TRBJ1-5 NA TRBV11-3 TGTGCCAGCAGCTTAAAGGAGGACCCCCAGCATTTT CASSLKEDPQHF
NA TRBJ1-4 TRBD1 TRBV5-8 TGTGCCAGCAGCTCCTTGACAGGGAAGGGCGGAAAACTGTTTTTT CASSSLTGKGGKLFF
NA TRBJ2-3 NA TRBV10-3 TGTGCCATCAGGAACGCGCCAGATACGCAGTATTTT CAIRNAPDTQYF
NA TRBJ1-1 NA TRBV7-9 TGTGCCAGCAGCTACTCCAGGGGTACTGAAGCTTTCTTT CASSYSRGTEAFF
NA TRBJ2-3 TRBD2 TRBV4-1 TGCGCCAGCAGCGAAGAACCGCGGGGGGCAGATACGCAGTATTTT CASSEEPRGADTQYF
NA TRBJ1-5 NA TRBV6-6 TGTGCCAGTAGTGGGGGGGCCTGGAATCAGCCCCAGCATTTT CASSGGAWNQPQHF
NA TRBJ2-6 NA TRBV7-2 TGTGCCAGCAGCTTCGTTTCCCCTGGGGCCAACGTCCTGACTTTC CASSFVSPGANVLTF
NA TRBJ2-1 NA TRBV7-9 TGTGCCAGCAGCTTTGAGTACAATGAGCAGTTCTTC CASSFEYNEQFF
NA TRBJ2-7 NA TRBV19 TGTGCCAGTAGTAAAGCCAGGACCTACGAGCAGTACTTC CASSKARTYEQYF
NA TRBJ1-5 TRBD1 TRBV6-1 TGTGCCAGCAGACGAAACCGGGACAGAAATCAGCCCCAGCATTTT CASRRNRDRNQPQHF
NA TRBJ2-7 NA TRBV2 TGTGCCAGCAAATTTCCGGGTGAGAGCTCCTACGAGCAGTACTTC CASKFPGESSYEQYF
NA TRBJ1-2 NA TRBV19 TGTGCCAGTAGTATCACGACAGTAAGGGTCGGCTACACCTTC CASSITTVRVGYTF
NA TRBJ2-7 TRBD2 TRBV6-1 TGTGCCAGCAGTGTCGAACCGGGGGGGGCCTCGATTCGACTAGCCTACGAGCAGTACTTC CASSVEPGGASIRLAYEQYF
NA TRBJ2-2 NA TRBV30 TGTGCCTGGAGTCTCAGAGCCGACATCGGGGAGCTGTTTTTT CAWSLRADIGELFF
NA TRBJ1-5 NA TRBV5-4 TGTGCCAGCAGCTCCAGGGGCTCCAATCAGCCCCAGCATTTT CASSSRGSNQPQHF
NA TRBJ2-7 NA TRBV7-2 TGTGCCAGCAGCTTAGGATTGGGGCTAGGATACGAGCAGTACTTC CASSLGLGLGYEQYF
NA TRBJ2-7 NA TRBV19 TGTGCCAGTAGTATGATTTTGGGCGTCGAGCAGTACTTC CASSMILGVEQYF
NA TRBJ2-2 NA TRBV30 TGTGCCTGGAGGATAGACTCCGGGGAGCTGTTTTTT CAWRIDSGELFF
NA TRBJ2-3 NA TRBV2 TGTGCCAGCAGTCTTGATTCTGGCGGGCGGGATACGCAGTATTTT CASSLDSGGRDTQYF
NA TRBJ1-1 NA TRBV25-1 TGTGCCAGCAGATCCGGGGGGTCAATGAACACTGAAGCTTTCTTT CASRSGGSMNTEAFF
NA TRBJ2-7 NA TRBV27 TGTGCCAGCAGTTTGGAGTCCCCTTCGAGCGCCCGTCAGCAGTACTTC CASSLESPSSARQQYF
NA TRBJ2-7 NA TRBV7-8 TGTGCCAGCAGCTCCGGGACAAGCTACTCCTACGAGCAGTACTTC CASSSGTSYSYEQYF
NA TRBJ2-7 TRBD1 TRBV4-1 TGCGCCAGCAGCCAAGACTTACGGACAGGCTACGAGCAGTACTTC CASSQDLRTGYEQYF
few TRBJ2-1 NA TRBV19 TGTGCCAGTAGTATAGGCGGTAATGAGCAGTTCTTC CASSIGGNEQFF
NA TRBJ1-1 TRBD1 TRBV4-2 TGTGCCAGCAGCCTGCAGGGGGGGAACACTGAAGCTTTCTTT CASSLQGGNTEAFF
once TRBJ1-1 NA TRBV6-5 TGTGCCAGCACTGGACATAGGAACACTGAAGCTTTCTTT CASTGHRNTEAFF
NA TRBJ2-1 NA TRBV11-3 TGTGCCAGCAGCTTAGACTCCAATGAGCAGTTCTTC CASSLDSNEQFF
NA TRBJ1-2 NA TRBV6-1 TGTGCCAGCAGTGAAGGTGAGGGAATCCCCGGGGGCTACACCTTC CASSEGEGIPGGYTF
NA TRBJ1-1 NA TRBV19 TGTGCCAGTAGTATTTTTGGAGTCATGAACACTGAAGCTTTCTTT CASSIFGVMNTEAFF
NA TRBJ1-3 NA TRBV5-6 TGTGCCAGCAGCTTAGGCGGATCCTCTGGAAACACCATATATTTT CASSLGGSSGNTIYF
NA TRBJ1-1 TRBD1 TRBV5-1 TGCGCCAGCAGCATAAAGACAGGGCCCGCTGAAGCTTTCTTT CASSIKTGPAEAFF
few TRBJ2-1 TRBD2 TRBV7-9 TGTGCCAGCAGCCGGGCAGCGGGAGGGCCTAGCAATGAGCAGTTCTTC CASSRAAGGPSNEQFF
NA TRBJ2-2 NA TRBV4-1 TGCGCCAGCAGCCAAGAACAGGGCACCGGGGAGCTGTTTTTT CASSQEQGTGELFF
NA TRBJ2-5 TRBD2 TRBV19 TGTGCCAGTAGTATATTACCGGGAGGCAGAGAGACCCAGTACTTC CASSILPGGRETQYF
NA TRBJ2-7 NA TRBV5-6 TGTGCCAGCAGCCCCGCTTCCGGGAGTGTCGAGCAGTACTTC CASSPASGSVEQYF
NA TRBJ1-5 TRBD1 TRBV2 TGTGCCAGCAGTCAAGGGACAGGCCGGCATCAGCCCCAGCATTTT CASSQGTGRHQPQHF
NA TRBJ1-5 TRBD1 TRBV2 TGTGCCAGCAGTGATGCGACAGGGAATAGGGATCAGCCCCAGCATTTT CASSDATGNRDQPQHF
NA TRBJ1-1 TRBD1 TRBV5-1 TGCGCCAGCAGCTTGGCGTCACGGGACAGGGCCACTGAAGCTTTCTTT CASSLASRDRATEAFF
NA TRBJ2-7 NA TRBV7-9 TGTGCCAGCAGCTTAGTACCGGGTCGTGGTGCAGGGTTTACTGACGAGCAGTACTTC CASSLVPGRGAGFTDEQYF
NA TRBJ2-3 NA TRBV4-1 TGCGCCAGCAGCCAAGAAGACAGGCCCGTAGATACGCAGTATTTT CASSQEDRPVDTQYF